The T cell receptor beta chain described here comes from a study of T cell responses to AZD1222 COVID-19 vaccine. The overall study: Both about-4-week and about-12-week second-dose recipients were combined. General observations from the study: Targets within unmutated variant regions were reportedly found for nearly half of spike-specific TCRs. Baseline seropositivity occurred in only six or seven AZD1222 recipients. Following two doses of AZD1222, Spike-specific TCR breadth and depth rose.

About this clone: What it binds is unknown.

Trimming pared 5 bases from V and 2 bases from J, leaving 7 bases between. CDR1 and CDR2 (germline): KGHSH, LQKENI. This CDR3 has 13 residues. Measured with immunoSEQ multiplex PCR; TCRdb has only the in-frame clones, and not every one. The sample yields roughly 120,000 clones, about 90% seen once. The material was peripheral blood, obtained on day 0 of AZD1222 vaccination. The rearrangement links TRBV18 to TRBJ1-5, with D perhaps TRBD1 (5 bases). The receptor comes from an adult in good health. Here the CDR3 reads CASSRGGNQPQHF. CDR3 sequence (DNA): TGTGCCAGCTCAAGAGGGGGCAATCAGCCCCAGCATTTT.